What follows describes a single TCR beta chain. The data are from a study of molecular identifiers for immune sequencing clone quantification. Study at large: Five portions were made in replicates from RNA of approximately 22,000 or 94,000 naive CD8 cells, and four underwent sequencing.

From the PCR reads, TCRdb called clonotypes with MiXCR, one entry per CDR3 protein. The data hold over 550,000 distinct CDR3 sequences, with around 25% observed a single time. This CDR3 region has 16 residues. Trimming shortened V by 5 bases and J by 0 bases, and 14 bases separated the two germline ends. The sequence was collected from a human donor in good health. Some libraries in this study had Jurkat cell RNA spiked in. The chain couples TRBV12-3 or TRBV12-4 to TRBJ1-5; possibly TRBD1 for D (6 bases). The sample was naive CD8+ T cells from blood, with Jurkat cell RNA spiked in. The sample's subset: FACS-sorted CD8+CD4-CCR7+CD45RA+ naive T cells. The chain's CDR3 is CASSPQGPSSNQPQHF. The CDR3 DNA is TGTGCCAGCAGTCCACAGGGTCCAAGTAGCAATCAGCCCCAGCATTTT.